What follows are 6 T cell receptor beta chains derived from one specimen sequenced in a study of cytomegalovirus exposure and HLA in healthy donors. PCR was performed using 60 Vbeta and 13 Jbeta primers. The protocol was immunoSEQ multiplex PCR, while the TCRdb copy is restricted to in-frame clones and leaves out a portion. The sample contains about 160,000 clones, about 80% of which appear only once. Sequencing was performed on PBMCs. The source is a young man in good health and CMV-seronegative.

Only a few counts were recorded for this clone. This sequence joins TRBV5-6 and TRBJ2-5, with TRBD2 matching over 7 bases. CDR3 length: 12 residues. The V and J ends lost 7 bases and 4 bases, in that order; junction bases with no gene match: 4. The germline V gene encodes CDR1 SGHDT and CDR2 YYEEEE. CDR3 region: CASAAGVETQYF. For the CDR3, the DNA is TGTGCCAGCGCCGCGGGGGTAGAGACCCAGTACTTC.

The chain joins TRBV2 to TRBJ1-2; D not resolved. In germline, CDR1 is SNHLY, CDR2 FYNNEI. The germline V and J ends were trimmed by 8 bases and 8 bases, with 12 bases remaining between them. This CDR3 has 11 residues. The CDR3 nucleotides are TGTGCCAGCGGCGGAATCGGGGGCTACACCTTC. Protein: CASGGIGGYTF.

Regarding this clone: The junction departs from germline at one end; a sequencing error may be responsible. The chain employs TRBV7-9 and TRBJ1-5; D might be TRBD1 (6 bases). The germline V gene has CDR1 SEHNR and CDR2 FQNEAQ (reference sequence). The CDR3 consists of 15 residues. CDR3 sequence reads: CSSSLGGLSNQPQHF. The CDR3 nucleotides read TGTTCCAGCAGCTTAGGGGGACTGAGCAATCAGCCCCAGCATTTT.

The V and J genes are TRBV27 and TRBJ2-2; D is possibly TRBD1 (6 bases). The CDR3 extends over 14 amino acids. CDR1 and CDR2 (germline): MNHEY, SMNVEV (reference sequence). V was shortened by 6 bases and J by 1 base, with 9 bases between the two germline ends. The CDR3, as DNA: TGTGCCAGCAGGCCCAGGGGGAACACCGGGGAGCTGTTTTTT. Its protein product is CASRPRGNTGELFF.

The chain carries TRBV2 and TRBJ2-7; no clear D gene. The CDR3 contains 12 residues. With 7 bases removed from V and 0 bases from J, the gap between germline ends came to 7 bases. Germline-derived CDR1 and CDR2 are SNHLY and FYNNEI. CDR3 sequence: CASKSLSYEQYF. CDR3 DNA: TGTGCCAGCAAATCCCTCTCCTACGAGCAGTACTTC.

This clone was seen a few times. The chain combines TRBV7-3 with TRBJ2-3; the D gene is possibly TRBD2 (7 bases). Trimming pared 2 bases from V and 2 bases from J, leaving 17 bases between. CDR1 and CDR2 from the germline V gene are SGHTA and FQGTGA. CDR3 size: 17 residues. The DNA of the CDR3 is TGTGCCAGCAGCTTATTCGGGGGGCCAACCCTCACAGATACGCAGTATTTT. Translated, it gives CASSLFGGPTLTDTQYF.